This TCR beta chain was identified during a study of blood T cell repertoires in COVID-19. Looking at the study overall: There were acute and convalescent COVID-19 samples, and they came from the United States, Italy and Spain. The cDNA or gDNA used as material had been derived from T cells, B-cell-depleted T cells, or PBMCs.

Patients in Seattle were enrolled during active infection, then followed longitudinally. V shed 0 bases and J shed 4 bases, with 10 bases lying between them. Germline-derived CDR1 and CDR2 are SGDLS and YYNGEE. CDR3 length: 14 residues. Per the authors' pipeline: Reference gene primers were amplified, and this amplification served to estimate nucleated cell counts. Sequenced by immunoSEQ multiplex PCR; TCRdb stores in-frame clones only, minus some. V and J calls and clone size come straight from that table; D and trimming were deduced from the DNA. This sample carries about 350,000 clones, about nine tenths of them seen once, and the ten largest clones take less than 5%.

The source of this sequence is a woman aged 55-69 years with COVID-19, enrolled during active disease. The sample consisted of peripheral blood. The J gene is TRBJ2-5, the V gene TRBV9; perhaps TRBD1 as D (5 bases). This CDR3 is CASSVGGRGETQYF. CDR3 nucleotides: TGTGCCAGCAGCGTAGGGGGTAGGGGAGAGACCCAGTACTTC.